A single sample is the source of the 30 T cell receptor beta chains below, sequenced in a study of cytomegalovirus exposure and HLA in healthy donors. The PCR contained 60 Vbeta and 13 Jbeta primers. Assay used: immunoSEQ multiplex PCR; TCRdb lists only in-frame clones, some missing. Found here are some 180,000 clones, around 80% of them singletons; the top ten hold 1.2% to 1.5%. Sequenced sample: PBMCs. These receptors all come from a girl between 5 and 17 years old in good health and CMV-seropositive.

In nucleotides, the CDR3 is TGTGCCAGCAGTTTACCGGACACAGAAAGGAATCAGCCCCAGCATTTT. Residues: CASSLPDTERNQPQHF. V usage is TRBV27 and J usage is TRBJ1-5; D may be TRBD1 (5 bases). The V end was cut by 2 bases, the J end by 4 bases, with 15 bases between. The germline gives CDR1 MNHEY, CDR2 SMNVEV (reference sequence). This CDR3 has 16 amino acids.

The CDR3 DNA is TGTGCCATCAGTGACCCTACAGGGTATCCCACAGATACGCAGTATTTT. Protein sequence: CAISDPTGYPTDTQYF. The chain uses TRBV10-3 and TRBJ2-3; TRBD1 is a possible D gene (6 bases). The CDR3 loop spans 16 amino acids. Germline V gives CDR1 ENHRY, CDR2 SYGVKD. Trimming shortened V by 3 bases and J by 2 bases, and 15 bases separated the two germline ends.

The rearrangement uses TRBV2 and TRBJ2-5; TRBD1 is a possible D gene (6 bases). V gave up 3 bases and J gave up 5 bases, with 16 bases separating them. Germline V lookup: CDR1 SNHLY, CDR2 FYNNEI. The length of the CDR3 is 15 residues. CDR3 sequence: CASSDSGYREETQYF. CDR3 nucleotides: TGTGCCAGCAGTGACTCTGGGTACAGGGAGGAGACCCAGTACTTC.

CDR3 DNA sequence: TGCGCCAGCAGCTTGGGTTCAGGGGGCAAACCCACTGAAGCTTTCTTT. Translated: CASSLGSGGKPTEAFF. The V gene is TRBV5-1, the J gene TRBJ1-1; 8 nucleotides match TRBD1. With V trimmed by 0 bases and J by 4 bases, 8 bases remained unmatched. The CDR3 is made up of 16 amino acids. Germline V gene data show CDR1 as SGHRS and CDR2 as YFSETQ.

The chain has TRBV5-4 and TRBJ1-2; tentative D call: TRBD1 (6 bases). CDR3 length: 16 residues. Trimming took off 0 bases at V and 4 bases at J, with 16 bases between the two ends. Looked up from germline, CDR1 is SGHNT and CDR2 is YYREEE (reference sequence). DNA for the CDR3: TGTGCCAGCAGCTTGGGGGGGATCCGGGACACCTATGGCTACACCTTC. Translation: CASSLGGIRDTYGYTF.

The CDR3 reads CASSPLDRYRTDTQYF. As DNA, the CDR3 is TGTGCCAGCTCACCACTGGACAGGTACCGCACAGATACGCAGTATTTT. This rearrangement joins TRBV18 to TRBJ2-3, with 7 bases aligning to TRBD1. The junction had 5 bases not matched to a gene; V was cut back by 1 base and J by 1 base. The V gene's germline CDR1 is KGHSH and CDR2 LQKENI. This CDR3 region has 16 residues.

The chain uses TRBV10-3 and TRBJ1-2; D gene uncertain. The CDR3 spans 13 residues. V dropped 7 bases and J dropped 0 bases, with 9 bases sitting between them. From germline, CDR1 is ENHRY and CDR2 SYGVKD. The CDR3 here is CAITGASNYGYTF. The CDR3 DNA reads TGTGCCATCACAGGCGCCTCTAACTATGGCTACACCTTC.

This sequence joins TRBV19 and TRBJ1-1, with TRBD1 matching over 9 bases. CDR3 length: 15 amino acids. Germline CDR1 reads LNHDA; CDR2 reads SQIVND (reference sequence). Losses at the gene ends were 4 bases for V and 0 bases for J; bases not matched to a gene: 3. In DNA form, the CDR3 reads TGTGCCAGTAGTAAGAGGACAGGGGTGAACACTGAAGCTTTCTTT. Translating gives CASSKRTGVNTEAFF.

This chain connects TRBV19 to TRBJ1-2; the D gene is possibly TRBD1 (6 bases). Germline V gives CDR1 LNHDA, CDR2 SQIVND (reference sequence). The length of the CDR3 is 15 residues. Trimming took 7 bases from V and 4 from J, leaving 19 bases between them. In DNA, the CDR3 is TGTGCCAGTATGCGAGCCTCAACAGGGAGCTATGGCTACACCTTC. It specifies CASMRASTGSYGYTF.

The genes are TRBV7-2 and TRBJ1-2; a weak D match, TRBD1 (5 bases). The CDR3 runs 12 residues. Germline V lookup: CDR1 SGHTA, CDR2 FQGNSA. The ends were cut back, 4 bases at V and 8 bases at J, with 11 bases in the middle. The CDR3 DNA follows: TGTGCCAGCAGCTCAGGGTTTTGGGGCTACACCTTC. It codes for CASSSGFWGYTF.

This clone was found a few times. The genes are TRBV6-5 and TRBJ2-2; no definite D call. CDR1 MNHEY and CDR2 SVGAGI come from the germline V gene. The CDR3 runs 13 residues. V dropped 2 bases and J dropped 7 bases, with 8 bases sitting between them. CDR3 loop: CASSYGGHGELFF. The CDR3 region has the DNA TGTGCCAGCAGTTACGGTGGCCACGGGGAGCTGTTTTTT.

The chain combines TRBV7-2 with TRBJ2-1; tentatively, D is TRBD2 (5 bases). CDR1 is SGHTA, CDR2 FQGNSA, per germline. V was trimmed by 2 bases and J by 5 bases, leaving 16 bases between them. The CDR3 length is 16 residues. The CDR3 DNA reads TGTGCCAGCAGCTTAATGGCCCCCTTAGCGCACAATGAGCAGTTCTTC. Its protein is CASSLMAPLAHNEQFF.

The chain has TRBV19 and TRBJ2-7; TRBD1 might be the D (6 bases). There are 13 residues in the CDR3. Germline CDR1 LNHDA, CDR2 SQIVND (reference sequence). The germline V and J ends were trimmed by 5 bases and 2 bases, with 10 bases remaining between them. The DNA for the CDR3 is TGTGCCAGTAGTTGGCAGGGGACCTACGAGCAGTACTTC. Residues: CASSWQGTYEQYF. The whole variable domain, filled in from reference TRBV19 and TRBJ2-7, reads DGGITQSPKYLFRKEGQNVTLSCEQNLNHDAMYWYRQDPGQGLRLIYYSQIVNDFQKGDIAEGYSVSREKKESFPLTVTSAQKNPTAFYLCASSWQGTYEQYFGPGTRLTVT.

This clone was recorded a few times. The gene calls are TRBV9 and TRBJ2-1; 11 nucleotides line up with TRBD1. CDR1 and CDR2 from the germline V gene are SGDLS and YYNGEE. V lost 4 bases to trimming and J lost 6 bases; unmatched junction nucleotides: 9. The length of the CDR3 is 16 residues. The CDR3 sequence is CASSFGQGAGPNEQFF. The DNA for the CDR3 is TGTGCCAGCAGCTTTGGACAGGGGGCGGGGCCCAATGAGCAGTTCTTC.

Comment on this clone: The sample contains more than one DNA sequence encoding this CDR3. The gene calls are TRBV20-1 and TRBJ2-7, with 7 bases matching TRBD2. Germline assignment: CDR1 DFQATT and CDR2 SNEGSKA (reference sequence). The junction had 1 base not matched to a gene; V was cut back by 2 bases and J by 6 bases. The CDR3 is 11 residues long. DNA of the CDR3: TGCAGTGCTAGAAGCGGGATCGAGCAGTACTTC. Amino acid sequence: CSARSGIEQYF.

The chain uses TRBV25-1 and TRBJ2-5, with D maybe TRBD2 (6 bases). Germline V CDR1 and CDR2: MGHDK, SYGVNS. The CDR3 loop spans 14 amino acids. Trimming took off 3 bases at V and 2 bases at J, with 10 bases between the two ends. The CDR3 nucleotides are TGTGCCAGCAGTGATGGCGCGGGACAAGAGACCCAGTACTTC. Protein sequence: CASSDGAGQETQYF.

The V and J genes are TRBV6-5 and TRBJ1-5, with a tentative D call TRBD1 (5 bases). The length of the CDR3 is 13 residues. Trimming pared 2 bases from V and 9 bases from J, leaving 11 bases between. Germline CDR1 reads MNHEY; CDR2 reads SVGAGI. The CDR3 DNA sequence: TGTGCCAGCAGTTACCGGGGGGGTTGGCCCCAGCATTTT. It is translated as CASSYRGGWPQHF.

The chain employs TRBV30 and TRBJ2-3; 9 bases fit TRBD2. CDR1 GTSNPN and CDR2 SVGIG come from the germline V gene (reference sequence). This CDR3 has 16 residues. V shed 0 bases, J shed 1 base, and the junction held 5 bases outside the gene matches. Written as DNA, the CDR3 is TGTGCCTGGAGTGTACTTAGCGGGAGCGGCACAGATACGCAGTATTTT. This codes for CAWSVLSGSGTDTQYF.

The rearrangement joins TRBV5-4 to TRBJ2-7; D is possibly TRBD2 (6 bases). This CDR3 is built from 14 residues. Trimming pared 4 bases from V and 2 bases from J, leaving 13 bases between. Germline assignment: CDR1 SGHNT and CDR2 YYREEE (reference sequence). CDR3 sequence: CASSLVGGTYEQYF. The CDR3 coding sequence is TGTGCCAGCAGCCTCGTGGGGGGAACCTACGAGCAGTACTTC.

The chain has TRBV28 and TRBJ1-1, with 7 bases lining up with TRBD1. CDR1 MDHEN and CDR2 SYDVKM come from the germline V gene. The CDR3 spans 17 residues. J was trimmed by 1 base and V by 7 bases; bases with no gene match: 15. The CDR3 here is CASTAFLRRTGNTEAFF. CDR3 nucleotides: TGTGCCAGCACCGCCTTCCTCCGTCGGACAGGGAACACTGAAGCTTTCTTT.

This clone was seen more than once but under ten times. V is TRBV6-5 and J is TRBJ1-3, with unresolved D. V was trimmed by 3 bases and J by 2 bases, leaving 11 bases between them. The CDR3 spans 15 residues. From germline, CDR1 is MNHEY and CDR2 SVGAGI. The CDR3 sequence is CASSYGGQPGNTIYF. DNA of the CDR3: TGTGCCAGCAGTTATGGAGGGCAGCCTGGAAACACCATATATTTT.

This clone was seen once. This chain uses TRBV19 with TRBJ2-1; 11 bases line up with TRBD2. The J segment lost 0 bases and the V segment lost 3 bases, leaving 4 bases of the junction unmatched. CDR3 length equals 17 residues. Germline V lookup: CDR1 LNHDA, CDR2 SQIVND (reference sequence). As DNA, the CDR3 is TGTGCCAGTAGTATCCTAGCGGGAGGCGCCTCCTACAATGAGCAGTTCTTC. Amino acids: CASSILAGGASYNEQFF.

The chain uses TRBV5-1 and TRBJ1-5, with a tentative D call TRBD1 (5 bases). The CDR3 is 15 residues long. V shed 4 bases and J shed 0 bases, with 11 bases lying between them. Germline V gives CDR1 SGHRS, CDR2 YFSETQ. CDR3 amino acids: CASSLGPYSNQPQHF. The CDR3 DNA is TGCGCCAGCAGCCTGGGGCCTTATAGCAATCAGCCCCAGCATTTT.

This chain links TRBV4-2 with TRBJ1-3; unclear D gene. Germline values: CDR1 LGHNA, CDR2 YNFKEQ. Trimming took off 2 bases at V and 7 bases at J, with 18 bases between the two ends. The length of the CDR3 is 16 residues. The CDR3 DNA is TGTGCCAGCAGCCAACCCGGGGTCCAGGCCGAGAACACCATATATTTT. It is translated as CASSQPGVQAENTIYF.

This CDR3 is CASSLTQGSSYEQYF. The CDR3 bases are TGTGCCAGCAGCTTAACCCAAGGGAGCTCCTACGAGCAGTACTTC. J is TRBJ2-7 and V is TRBV7-6; possible D gene TRBD2, 5 bases. V was trimmed by 2 bases and J by 0 bases, leaving 11 bases between them. The germline V gene has CDR1 SGHVS and CDR2 FNYEAQ. The CDR3 totals 15 residues.

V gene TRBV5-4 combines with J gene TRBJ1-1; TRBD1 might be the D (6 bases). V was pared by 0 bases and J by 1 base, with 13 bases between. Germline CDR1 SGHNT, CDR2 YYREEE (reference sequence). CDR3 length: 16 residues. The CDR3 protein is CASSLARRGSNTEAFF. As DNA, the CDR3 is TGTGCCAGCAGCTTGGCCCGTAGGGGGTCGAACACTGAAGCTTTCTTT.

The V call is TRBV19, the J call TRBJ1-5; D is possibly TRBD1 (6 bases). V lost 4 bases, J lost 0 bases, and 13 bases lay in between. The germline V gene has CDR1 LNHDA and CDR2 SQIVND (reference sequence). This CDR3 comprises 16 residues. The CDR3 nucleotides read TGTGCCAGTAGTAGAGGGCAGGGGCTTAGCAATCAGCCCCAGCATTTT. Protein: CASSRGQGLSNQPQHF. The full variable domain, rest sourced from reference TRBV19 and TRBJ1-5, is DGGITQSPKYLFRKEGQNVTLSCEQNLNHDAMYWYRQDPGQGLRLIYYSQIVNDFQKGDIAEGYSVSREKKESFPLTVTSAQKNPTAFYLCASSRGQGLSNQPQHFGDGTRLSIL.

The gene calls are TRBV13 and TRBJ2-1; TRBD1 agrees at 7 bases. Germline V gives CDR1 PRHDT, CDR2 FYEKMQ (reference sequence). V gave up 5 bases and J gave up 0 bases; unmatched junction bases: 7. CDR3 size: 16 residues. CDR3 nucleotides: TGTGCCAGCAGCCTTTCGGGGACAGTCTCCTACAATGAGCAGTTCTTC. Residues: CASSLSGTVSYNEQFF. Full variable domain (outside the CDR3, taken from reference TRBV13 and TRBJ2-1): AAGVIQSPRHLIKEKRETATLKCYPIPRHDTVYWYQQGPGQDPQFLISFYEKMQSDKGSIPDRFSAQQFSDYHSELNMSSLELGDSALYFCASSLSGTVSYNEQFFGPGTRLTVL.

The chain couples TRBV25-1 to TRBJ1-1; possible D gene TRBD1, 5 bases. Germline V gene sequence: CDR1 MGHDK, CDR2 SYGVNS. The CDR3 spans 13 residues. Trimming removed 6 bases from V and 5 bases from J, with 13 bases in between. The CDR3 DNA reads TGTGCCAGCAGCCTCGGGGGAGGGACTGAAGCTTTCTTT. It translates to CASSLGGGTEAFF.

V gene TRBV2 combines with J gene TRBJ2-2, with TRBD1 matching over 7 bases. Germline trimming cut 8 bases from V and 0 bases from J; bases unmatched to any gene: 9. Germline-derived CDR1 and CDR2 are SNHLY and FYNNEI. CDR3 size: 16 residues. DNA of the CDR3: TGTGCCAGCCACCGGGACAGCGGTGCGAACACCGGGGAGCTGTTTTTT. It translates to CASHRDSGANTGELFF.